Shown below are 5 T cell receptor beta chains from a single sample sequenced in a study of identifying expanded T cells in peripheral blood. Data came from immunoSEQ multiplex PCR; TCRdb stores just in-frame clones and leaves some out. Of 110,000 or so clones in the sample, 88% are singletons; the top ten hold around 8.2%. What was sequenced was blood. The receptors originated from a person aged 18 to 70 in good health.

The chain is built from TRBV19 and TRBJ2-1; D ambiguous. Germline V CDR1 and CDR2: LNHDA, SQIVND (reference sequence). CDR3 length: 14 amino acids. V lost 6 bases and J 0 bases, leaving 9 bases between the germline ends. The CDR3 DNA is TGTGCCAGTAGCGGGCGGAGCTCCTACAATGAGCAGTTCTTC. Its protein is CASSGRSSYNEQFF.

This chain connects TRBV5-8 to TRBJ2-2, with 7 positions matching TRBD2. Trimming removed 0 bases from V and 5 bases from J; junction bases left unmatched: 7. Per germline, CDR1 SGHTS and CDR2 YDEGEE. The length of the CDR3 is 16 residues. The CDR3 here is CASSLVLAENTGELFF. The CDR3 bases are TGTGCCAGCAGCTTGGTTCTAGCGGAGAATACCGGGGAGCTGTTTTTT.

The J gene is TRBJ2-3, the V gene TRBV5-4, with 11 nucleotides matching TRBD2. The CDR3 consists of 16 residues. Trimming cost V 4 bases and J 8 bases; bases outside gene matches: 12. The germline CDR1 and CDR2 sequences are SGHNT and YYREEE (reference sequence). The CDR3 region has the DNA TGTGCCAGCAGCACCGCCGGGACTAGCGGTTTTATTACGCAGTATTTT. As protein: CASSTAGTSGFITQYF.

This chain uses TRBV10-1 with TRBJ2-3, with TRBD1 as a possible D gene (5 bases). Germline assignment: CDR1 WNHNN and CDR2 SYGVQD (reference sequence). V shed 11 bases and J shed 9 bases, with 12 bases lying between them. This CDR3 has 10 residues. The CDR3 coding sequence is TGCGCCGGTTCACAGGCGACGCAGTATTTT. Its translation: CAGSQATQYF.

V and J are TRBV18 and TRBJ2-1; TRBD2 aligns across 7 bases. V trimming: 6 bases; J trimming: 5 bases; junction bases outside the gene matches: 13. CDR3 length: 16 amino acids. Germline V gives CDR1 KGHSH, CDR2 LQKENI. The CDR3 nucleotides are TGTGCCAGCTCCCTTAACCCCAGCGGGGTACACAATGAGCAGTTCTTC. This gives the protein CASSLNPSGVHNEQFF. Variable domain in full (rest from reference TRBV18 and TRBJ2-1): NAGVMQNPRHLVRRRGQEARLRCSPMKGHSHVYWYRQLPEEGLKFMVYLQKENIIDESGMPKERFSAEFPKEGPSILRIQQVVRGDSAAYFCASSLNPSGVHNEQFFGPGTRLTVL.